The T cell receptor (beta chain) described here comes from a study of monozygotic twins with inflammatory bowel disease. From its re-call of the 5' RACE reads, TCRdb lists each CDR3 protein once, without DNA. The sample table includes about 200,000 distinct CDR3 sequences. It was from whole blood, with no T cell sorting, that total RNA was isolated. CDR1 and CDR2 (germline): ENHRY, SYGVKD. The CDR3 has 12 amino acids. Comments on this clonotype: Its antigen remains unknown.

Study-level points and caveats: Support for a single strong signal or clonotype associated with IBD was absent. Relative to healthy twins, IBD patients had fewer clonotypes in common with others, a gap that was especially apparent with disease activity.

Sequenced material: blood. The clonotype was recovered from a human donor with ulcerative colitis or Crohn's disease, or a healthy co-twin of an affected twin (not recorded which). This chain links TRBV10-3 with TRBJ2-5; TCRdb selects TRBD1, and the lack of DNA leaves this call unchecked. The CDR3 loop reads CATQRGGETQYF.